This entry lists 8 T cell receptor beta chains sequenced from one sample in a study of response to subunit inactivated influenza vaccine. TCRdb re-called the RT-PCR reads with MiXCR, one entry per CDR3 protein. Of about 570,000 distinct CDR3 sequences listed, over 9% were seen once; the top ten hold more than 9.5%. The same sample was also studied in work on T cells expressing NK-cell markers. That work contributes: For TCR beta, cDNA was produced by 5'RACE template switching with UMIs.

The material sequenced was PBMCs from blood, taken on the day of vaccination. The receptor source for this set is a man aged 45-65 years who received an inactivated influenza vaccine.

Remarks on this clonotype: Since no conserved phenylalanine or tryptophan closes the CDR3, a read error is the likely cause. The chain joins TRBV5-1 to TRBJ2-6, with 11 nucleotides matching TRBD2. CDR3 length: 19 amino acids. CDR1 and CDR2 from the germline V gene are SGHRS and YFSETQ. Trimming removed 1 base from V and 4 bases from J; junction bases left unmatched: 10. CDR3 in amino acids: CASSLTTSGSLSGANVLTL. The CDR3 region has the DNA TGCGCCAGCAGCTTGACTACTAGCGGGAGTTTAAGCGGGGCCAACGTCCTGACTTTG.

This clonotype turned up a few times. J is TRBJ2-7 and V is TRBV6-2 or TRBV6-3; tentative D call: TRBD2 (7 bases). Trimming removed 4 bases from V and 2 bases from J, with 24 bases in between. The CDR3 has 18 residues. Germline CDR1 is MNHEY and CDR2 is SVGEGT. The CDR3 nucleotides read TGTGCCAGCAGTTCCGGGGGGCGCTTTCGGCGGGATCCCTACGAGCAGTACTTC. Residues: CASSSGGRFRRDPYEQYF.

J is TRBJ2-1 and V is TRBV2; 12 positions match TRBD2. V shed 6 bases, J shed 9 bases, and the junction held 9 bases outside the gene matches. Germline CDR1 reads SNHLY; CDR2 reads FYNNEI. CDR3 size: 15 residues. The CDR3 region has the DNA TGTGCCAGCAGGATTCTAGCGGGGGGGCCGGGTGAGCAGTTCTTC. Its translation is CASRILAGGPGEQFF.

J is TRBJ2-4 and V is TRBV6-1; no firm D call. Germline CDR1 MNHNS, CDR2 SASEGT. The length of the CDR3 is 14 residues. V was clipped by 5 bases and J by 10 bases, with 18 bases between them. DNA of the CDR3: TGTGCCAGCAGTCCCACCCACAAGGCGCCAATTCAGTACTTC. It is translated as CASSPTHKAPIQYF.

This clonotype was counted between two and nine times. Here the CDR3 DNA reads TGCGCCAGCAGCCAAGTGGGGTTCAGCACAGATACGCAGTATTTT. Translation: CASSQVGFSTDTQYF. The chain has TRBV4-1 and TRBJ2-3; D is unclear. CDR3 length: 15 residues. The germline V gene encodes CDR1 MGHRA and CDR2 YSYEKL. V was shortened by 1 base and J by 0 bases, with 8 bases between the two germline ends.

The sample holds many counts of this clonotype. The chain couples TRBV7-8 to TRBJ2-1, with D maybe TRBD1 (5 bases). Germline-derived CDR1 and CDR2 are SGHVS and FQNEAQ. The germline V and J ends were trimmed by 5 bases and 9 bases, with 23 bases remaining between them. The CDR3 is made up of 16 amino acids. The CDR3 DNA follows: TGTGCCAGCAGCATTTCTACTTCTTTAGGGGCGACTGAGCAGTTCTTC. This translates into CASSISTSLGATEQFF.

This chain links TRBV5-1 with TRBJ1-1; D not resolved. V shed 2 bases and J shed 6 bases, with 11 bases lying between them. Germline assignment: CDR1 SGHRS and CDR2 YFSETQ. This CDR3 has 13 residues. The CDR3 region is CASSLASGAEAFF. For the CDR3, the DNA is TGCGCCAGCAGCTTAGCCTCCGGGGCTGAAGCTTTCTTT.

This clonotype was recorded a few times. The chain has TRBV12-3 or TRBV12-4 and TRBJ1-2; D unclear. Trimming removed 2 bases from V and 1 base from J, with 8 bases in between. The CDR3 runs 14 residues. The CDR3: CASSLSRINYGYTF. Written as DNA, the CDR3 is TGTGCCAGCAGTTTATCCCGGATTAACTATGGCTACACCTTC.